This T cell receptor (beta chain) was documented in a study of identical twins. Study conclusions and caveats: The models systematically underestimated how much out-of-frame TCR alpha was shared in monozygotic twins.

This clonotype was counted only a few times. Its antigen is not known. Healthy Caucasians made up all donors. Germline V CDR1 and CDR2: SGDLS, YYNGEE. J was trimmed by 2 bases and V by 7 bases; bases with no gene match: 6. The CDR3 spans 14 residues. TCRdb recomputed calls from the 5' RACE reads with MiXCR, one row per CDR3 protein. There are approximately 600,000 distinct CDR3 sequences in the sample; around 7.4% occur only once, and roughly 1.5% lies in the top ten. These data also formed part of another study, on yellow fever vaccine responses in identical twins.

The TCR originated in a woman under 30 in good health. Material for sequencing was PBMCs. This chain connects TRBV9 to TRBJ2-3; 8 nucleotides match TRBD2. CDR3 sequence (DNA): TGTGCCAGCGGTCGGGGGGGAACCACAGATACGCAGTATTTT. This encodes CASGRGGTTDTQYF.